This T cell receptor beta chain was retrieved from a study of shared T cell receptors in the human thymus. The repertoire was sequenced with immunoSEQ multiplex PCR; TCRdb's copy has only in-frame clones and lacks some. The sample yields hundreds of thousands of clones, about 90% seen once. CDR1 and CDR2 (germline): MNHEY, SMNVEV (reference sequence). The CDR3 is 12 residues long. V shed 6 bases and J shed 4 bases, with 6 bases lying between them. These data also formed part of another study, on human thymus T cells.

Material for sequencing was thymocytes. V and J are TRBV27 and TRBJ2-2; D unresolved. The TCR sequence derives from a boy in the first two years of life with a congenital heart defect. The CDR3: CASSTFTGELFF. CDR3 sequence (DNA): TGTGCCAGCAGCACATTCACCGGGGAGCTGTTTTTT.